One and the same sample provided the 10 T cell receptor beta chains below, sequenced in a study of cytomegalovirus exposure and HLA in healthy donors. Amplification used 60 Vbeta primers and 13 Jbeta primers. Sequenced by immunoSEQ multiplex PCR; TCRdb stores in-frame clones only, minus some. The sample carries roughly 62,000 clones, roughly 77% recorded once. Sequenced: PBMCs. The receptors originated from a woman aged 40 to 50 in good health and CMV-seropositive.

The V call is TRBV19, the J call TRBJ2-1, with D tentatively TRBD2 (5 bases). This CDR3 comprises 16 residues. Germline V gene lookup returns CDR1 LNHDA and CDR2 SQIVND (reference sequence). The ends were cut back, 3 bases at V and 0 bases at J, with 12 bases in the middle. The CDR3 loop is CASSMGSGTSYNEQFF. In DNA, the CDR3 is TGTGCCAGTAGTATGGGCAGCGGAACCTCCTACAATGAGCAGTTCTTC.

The chain recombines TRBV5-1 with TRBJ2-5; no clear D gene. The CDR3 totals 13 residues. CDR1 is SGHRS, CDR2 YFSETQ, per germline. Trimming removed 4 bases at V and 7 bases at J, with 14 bases between. The DNA of the CDR3 is TGCGCCAGCAGCCTGGATGGGCCCCGGACCCAGTACTTC. Translating gives CASSLDGPRTQYF. Looking up the rest from reference TRBV5-1 and TRBJ2-5 gives the full variable domain: KAGVTQTPRYLIKTRGQQVTLSCSPISGHRSVSWYQQTPGQGLQFLFEYFSETQRNKGNFPGRFSGRQFSNSRSEMNVSTLELGDSALYLCASSLDGPRTQYFGPGTRLLVL.

This chain connects TRBV7-9 to TRBJ2-4; D might be TRBD2 (5 bases). The V gene lost 4 bases and the J gene lost 8 bases, with 9 bases spanning the gap. The CDR3 loop spans 12 amino acids. Germline values: CDR1 SEHNR, CDR2 FQNEAQ (reference sequence). CDR3 in DNA: TGTGCCAGCAGCTACGAGGGAGACATTCAGTACTTC. Translated: CASSYEGDIQYF.

This clone appeared a few times. The chain carries TRBV5-1 and TRBJ2-7; 7 nucleotides agree with TRBD1. CDR1 is SGHRS and CDR2 is YFSETQ in the germline V gene. The CDR3 contains 15 residues. V lost 4 bases and J lost 6; bases outside the gene matches: 13. CDR3 region: CASSRPLGTVVEQYF. As DNA, the CDR3 is TGCGCCAGCAGCCGACCCCTCGGGACAGTTGTCGAGCAGTACTTC.

The gene calls are TRBV5-1 and TRBJ2-1, with 8 bases lining up with TRBD2. V dropped 2 bases and J dropped 5; count of bases not matched to a gene: 6. CDR3 length: 15 amino acids. The V gene's germline CDR1 is SGHRS and CDR2 YFSETQ. The CDR3 DNA reads TGCGCCAGCAGCTTACGTCGCGGGGGGAACAATGAGCAGTTCTTC. Translating gives CASSLRRGGNNEQFF.

Points on this clone: An end of the junction does not agree with germline; a read error may underlie this. This rearrangement joins TRBV19 to TRBJ1-2; 9 bases fit TRBD1. Germline CDR1 is LNHDA and CDR2 is SQIVND (reference sequence). The CDR3 sequence is 14 residues long. In DNA form, the CDR3 reads TGTGCCAGTAGCCTACAGGGGGCGCCGAATGGCTGCACCTTC. Its translation: CASSLQGAPNGCTF.

The chain is built from TRBV6-5 and TRBJ1-2; 11 bases fit TRBD1. V was pared by 8 bases and J by 5 bases, with 10 bases of the junction left unmatched. This CDR3 contains 15 residues. CDR1 and CDR2 from the germline V gene are MNHEY and SVGAGI. This CDR3 reads CASGNGQGAGYGYTF. The CDR3 DNA reads as TGTGCCAGCGGAAACGGACAGGGGGCAGGGTATGGCTACACCTTC.

The rearrangement links TRBV18 to TRBJ1-5; TRBD1 might be the D (5 bases). The CDR3 has 15 residues. V gave up 2 bases and J gave up 7 bases, with 15 bases separating them. Germline V gives CDR1 KGHSH, CDR2 LQKENI. The CDR3 is CASSPEAGLKQPQHF. CDR3 nucleotide sequence: TGTGCCAGCTCACCAGAGGCAGGGTTGAAGCAGCCCCAGCATTTT.

V and J are TRBV6-6 and TRBJ1-2; D is perhaps TRBD1 (6 bases). The CDR3 runs 13 residues. CDR1 and CDR2 (germline): MNHNY, SVGAGI (reference sequence). V was clipped by 6 bases and J by 7 bases, with 15 bases between them. CDR3 in DNA: TGTGCCAGCAGCCCTCCAGGGGCCGGTGGCTACACCTTC. This translates into CASSPPGAGGYTF.

DNA of the CDR3: TGTGCCAGTTCCGAGCGAGTTGGCTCTGGGGCCAACGTCCTGACTTTC. It translates to CASSERVGSGANVLTF. The chain carries TRBV7-9 and TRBJ2-6, with D hard to call. Germline loops: CDR1 SEHNR, CDR2 FQNEAQ (reference sequence). The CDR3 contains 16 residues. V gave up 9 bases and J gave up 0 bases, with 15 bases separating them.